This T cell receptor beta chain originates from a study of siplizumab effects on memory and regulatory T cells. Data came from immunoSEQ multiplex PCR; TCRdb stores just in-frame clones and leaves some out. Of over 85,000 clones in the sample, roughly 92% were seen once. This CDR3 comprises 13 residues. This chain uses TRBV21-1 with TRBJ2-7. TRBV21-1 is designated a pseudogene. This sequence was found in a human donor in good health. The sample was CD4+ T cells sorted from blood. The CDR3 region is CASSTRDDEAQYF. The DNA for the CDR3 is TGTGCCAGCAGCACCCGGGACGATGAGGCGCAGTACTTC.